This T cell receptor (beta chain) was sequenced during a study of CD8+CD57+ T cells in acquired aplastic anemia. General study points: About 27 CD8+ CDR3 sequences were shared between patients and controls.

Regarding this clonotype: Antigen specificity is unknown. The junction departs from the called germline gene at one end, perhaps through a read error.

Genomic DNA, serving as template, underwent TCR beta VDJ and CDR3 profiling. TCRdb re-called the reads through MiXCR, storing one row per CDR3 protein. The sample carries 160,000 or so distinct CDR3 sequences, around 48% recorded once. This CDR3 region has 9 residues. Germline V CDR1 and CDR2: DFQATT, SNEGSKA (reference sequence). Sequencing involved patients with CD8+CD57+ cell expansion previously shown by flow cytometry. The chain couples TRBV20-1 to TRBJ1-1; D perhaps matches TRBD1 (5 bases). What was sequenced was sorted CD4+, CD8+, or CD8+CD57+ T cells (not recorded which) from PBMCs. This TCR derives from a human donor with aplastic anemia. As DNA, the CDR3 is TGCAGTGCTAGAGGAGGACACGTCTTT. This sequence encodes CSARGGHVF.